The source of this T cell receptor (beta chain) is a study of radiotherapy plus CTLA-4 blockade in lung cancer. Overall study findings and caveats: Dynamics of early blood T cell clones, together with interferon-beta, were reportedly the best predictors of response. In blood, after radiotherapy plus ipilimumab, tumor-derived TCR clones expanded.

With respect to this clone: The antigen remains unidentified.

The method was immunoSEQ multiplex PCR; TCRdb's version includes in-frame clones alone and lacks a portion of them. The repertoire holds more than 95,000 clones, about four fifths seen once, with 5% to 5.5% in the top ten. Those with chemo-refractory metastatic non-small-cell lung cancer were treated with focal radiation combined with CTLA-4 blockade using ipilimumab. V was pared by 3 bases and J by 2 bases, with 6 bases of the junction left unmatched. The CDR3 spans 16 residues. Germline-derived CDR1 and CDR2 are MDHEN and SYDVKM. The receptor comes from a human donor with non-small cell lung cancer who had a partial response to radiotherapy plus ipilimumab. This sequence joins TRBV28 and TRBJ1-3; 8 nucleotides line up with TRBD1. The sample here was peripheral blood, taken from a patient treated with radiotherapy plus ipilimumab. The CDR3 region is CASSFFTGGAGNTIYF. In nucleotides, the CDR3 is TGTGCCAGCAGTTTCTTTACAGGGGGTGCTGGAAACACCATATATTTT.